Listed below are T cell receptor beta chains from one sample, sequenced in a study of OX40 agonist ivuxolimab in advanced cancers. Sequencing used immunoSEQ multiplex PCR; TCRdb keeps in-frame clones, though not all of them. The sample consists of fewer than 85,000 clones, approximately 80% of them appearing once. Material: CD4+ or CD8+ T cells sorted from blood, obtained in a trial of the OX40 agonist ivuxolimab. The receptors were sampled from an adult with an advanced solid tumor such as melanoma, head and neck, liver or kidney cancer. CDR3s include the opening cysteine and the closing phenylalanine or tryptophan. Each record gives: D gene, clone size, J gene, V gene, CDR3 length, CDR3 protein, CDR3 DNA. D genes are given only for firm matches. Expanded clones get a size class; other rows say once, few or many, or leave the size out.

>-|-|TRBJ1-2|TRBV6-5|14
CASSYDPAHYGYTF
TGTGCCAGCAGTTACGACCCAGCGCATTATGGCTACACCTTC
>-|-|TRBJ2-6|TRBV10-3|16
CAISESGGTGANVLTF
TGTGCCATCAGTGAGTCCGGGGGAACCGGGGCCAACGTCCTGACTTTC
>-|-|TRBJ2-1|TRBV7-2|14
CASSLGGDANEQFF
TGTGCCAGCAGCTTAGGGGGGGACGCGAATGAGCAGTTCTTC
>-|few|TRBJ1-5|TRBV7-2|13
CASSPSINQPQHF
TGTGCCAGCAGTCCTAGTATCAATCAGCCCCAGCATTTT
>-|few|TRBJ2-5|TRBV5-1|16
CASSLKAPRGKETQYF
TGCGCCAGCAGCCTGAAGGCCCCGAGGGGCAAAGAGACCCAGTACTTC
>TRBD1|few|TRBJ2-7|TRBV29-1|13
CSVEVTGGAPQYF
TGCAGCGTTGAGGTGACAGGGGGCGCCCCGCAGTACTTC
>-|-|TRBJ2-2|TRBV6-4|14
CASSDAAFTGELFF
TGTGCCAGCAGTGACGCCGCCTTCACCGGGGAGCTGTTTTTT
>-|-|TRBJ2-1|TRBV11-2|13
CASSLDGYNEQFF
TGTGCCAGCAGCTTAGACGGCTACAATGAGCAGTTCTTC
>-|-|TRBJ1-3|TRBV6-1|13
CASSEVQRNTIYF
TGTGCCAGCAGTGAGGTACAGAGAAACACCATATATTTT
>-|-|TRBJ2-1|TRBV5-4|12
CASSSPYNEQFF
TGTGCCAGCAGCTCCCCCTACAATGAGCAGTTCTTC
>-|-|TRBJ2-6|TRBV5-6|16
CASSRSGFPGANVLTF
TGTGCCAGCAGCCGTTCCGGGTTTCCTGGGGCCAACGTCCTGACTTTC
>TRBD2|-|TRBJ2-7|TRBV7-2|19
CASSLNSWRTSGGFYEQYF
TGTGCCAGCAGCTTAAATTCTTGGAGGACTAGCGGGGGTTTCTACGAGCAGTACTTC
>-|-|TRBJ1-2|TRBV11-2|13
CASSFRAGYGYTF
TGTGCCAGCAGCTTCCGAGCGGGGTATGGCTACACCTTC
>TRBD2|-|TRBJ2-1|TRBV7-2|16
CASSFQASGGVNEQFF
TGTGCCAGCAGCTTCCAAGCTAGCGGGGGGGTAAATGAGCAGTTCTTC
>-|once|TRBJ2-1|TRBV18|13
CASSPGLGDEQFF
TGTGCCAGCTCACCGGGGTTGGGGGATGAGCAGTTCTTC
>TRBD1|once|TRBJ1-1|TRBV30|13
CACDHRGGTEAFF
TGTGCCTGCGATCACAGGGGAGGGACTGAAGCTTTCTTT
>-|-|TRBJ2-3|TRBV30|12
CAAVGTTDTQYF
TGTGCGGCGGTCGGGACCACAGATACGCAGTATTTT
>-|-|TRBJ2-5|TRBV28|15
CASSSRAGLEETQYF
TGTGCCAGCAGTTCCCGGGCGGGATTAGAGGAGACCCAGTACTTC
>TRBD1|-|TRBJ1-5|TRBV7-2|15
CASSSQGAPSQPQHF
TGTGCCAGCAGCTCACAGGGGGCCCCGAGTCAGCCCCAGCATTTT
>TRBD1|-|TRBJ1-3|TRBV27|16
CASSHRPGGSGNTIYF
TGTGCCAGCAGTCACCGACCAGGGGGCTCTGGAAACACCATATATTTT
>TRBD1|once|TRBJ1-2|TRBV6-6|14
CASSPSGQGKGYTF
TGTGCCAGCAGCCCCTCGGGACAGGGGAAAGGCTACACCTTC
>-|-|TRBJ1-1|TRBV2|13
CASSAGDPYEAFF
TGTGCCAGCAGTGCAGGAGACCCCTATGAAGCTTTCTTT
>-|-|TRBJ2-7|TRBV6-1|15
CASSESGPGTYEQYF
TGTGCCAGCAGTGAATCGGGGCCGGGAACCTACGAGCAGTACTTC
>-|-|TRBJ1-4|TRBV14|13
CASSQASSEKLFF
TGTGCCAGCAGCCAAGCTTCGTCTGAAAAACTGTTTTTT
>TRBD2|once|TRBJ2-1|TRBV5-1|20
CASSLSGGGPHFSSYNEQFF
TGCGCCAGCAGCTTGTCTGGGGGAGGGCCTCACTTTAGCTCCTACAATGAGCAGTTCTTC
>TRBD1|-|TRBJ1-5|TRBV11-2|14
CASSLDRGGQPQHF
TGTGCCAGCAGTTTGGACAGGGGAGGTCAGCCCCAGCATTTT
>TRBD2|-|TRBJ2-7|TRBV5-6|17
CASSQAGDSGGVWEQYF
TGTGCCAGCAGCCAAGCTGGGGATAGCGGGGGAGTTTGGGAGCAGTACTTC
>TRBD2|-|TRBJ2-1|TRBV29-1|19
CSVGGAPWREGGIRDEQFF
TGCAGCGTTGGAGGTGCCCCCTGGCGGGAGGGTGGTATTCGCGATGAGCAGTTCTTC
>-|-|TRBJ2-7|TRBV27|16
CASSPRVLFGPYEQYF
TGTGCCAGCAGTCCCCGAGTTTTGTTCGGACCCTACGAGCAGTACTTC
>TRBD2|-|TRBJ2-1|TRBV15|16
CATSPFLAGERNEQFF
TGTGCCACCAGCCCTTTCCTAGCGGGAGAGCGCAATGAGCAGTTCTTC
>-|once|TRBJ1-1|TRBV2|14
CASSEGARGPEAFF
TGTGCCAGCAGTGAAGGGGCCAGGGGACCTGAAGCTTTCTTT
>TRBD1|-|TRBJ1-1|TRBV5-1|17
CASTTWGLQGLNTEAFF
TGCGCCAGCACCACCTGGGGCCTACAGGGGTTGAACACTGAAGCTTTCTTT
>-|-|TRBJ1-1|TRBV4-1|14
CASSLTGGSTEAFF
TGCGCCAGCAGCCTTACAGGAGGGTCCACTGAAGCTTTCTTT
>-|-|TRBJ1-2|TRBV6-1|13
CASSELEGYGYTF
TGTGCCAGCAGTGAGTTGGAGGGTTACGGCTACACCTTC
>-|-|TRBJ2-4|TRBV7-6|16
CASSLAPFGGKNIQYF
TGTGCCAGCAGCTTAGCCCCGTTCGGAGGCAAAAACATTCAGTACTTC
>TRBD1|-|TRBJ1-4|TRBV28|15
CASSGTGVTNEKLFF
TGTGCCAGCAGTGGGACAGGGGTGACTAATGAAAAACTGTTTTTT
>TRBD1|-|TRBJ1-2|TRBV5-6|14
CASSSGTGFYGYTF
TGTGCCAGCAGCTCCGGGACAGGCTTCTATGGCTACACCTTC
>TRBD2|-|TRBJ2-1|TRBV29-1|13
CSVGAGLANEQFF
TGCAGCGTTGGAGCGGGACTAGCGAATGAGCAGTTCTTC
>TRBD1|-|TRBJ2-3|TRBV7-9|15
CASSLRDRGVDTQYF
TGTGCCAGCAGCTTGAGAGACAGGGGGGTAGATACGCAGTATTTT
>TRBD2|-|TRBJ2-3|TRBV5-8|15
CASSPRLAAMDTQYF
TGTGCCAGCAGCCCCCGACTAGCGGCAATGGATACGCAGTATTTT
>-|-|TRBJ2-3|TRBV4-1|13
CASSQQSTDTQYF
TGCGCCAGCAGCCAACAGAGCACAGATACGCAGTATTTT
>-|-|TRBJ1-5|TRBV28|17
CASSSRTGSYSNQPQHF
TGTGCCAGCAGTTCGCGGACCGGAAGTTATAGCAATCAGCCCCAGCATTTT
>TRBD2|-|TRBJ2-1|TRBV7-3|15
CASSFGTSLYNEQFF
TGTGCCAGCAGCTTTGGGACTAGCCTATACAATGAGCAGTTCTTC
>TRBD1|-|TRBJ1-1|TRBV6-4|15
CASSRTGGENTEAFF
TGTGCCAGCAGTAGGACAGGGGGTGAGAACACTGAAGCTTTCTTT
>TRBD1|-|TRBJ2-1|TRBV7-2|14
CASSRQGRDNEQFF
TGTGCCAGCAGCAGACAGGGTAGGGACAATGAGCAGTTCTTC
>TRBD1|-|TRBJ2-7|TRBV19|13
CATRTGIDYEQYF
TGTGCCACCCGGACAGGGATTGACTACGAGCAGTACTTC
>TRBD1|-|TRBJ1-2|TRBV11-2|16
CASNDPGQGKLYGYTF
TGTGCCAGCAACGACCCGGGACAGGGAAAACTCTATGGCTACACCTTC
>-|-|TRBJ2-3|TRBV5-1|14
CASSLGQPTDTQYF
TGCGCCAGCAGCTTGGGGCAACCCACAGATACGCAGTATTTT
>TRBD2|-|TRBJ2-5|TRBV15|16
CATSRDPAGVQETQYF
TGTGCCACCAGCAGAGATCCAGCGGGGGTCCAAGAGACCCAGTACTTC
>-|-|TRBJ1-1|TRBV5-1|13
CASSLEANTEAFF
TGCGCCAGCAGCTTGGAGGCGAACACTGAAGCTTTCTTT
>TRBD2|-|TRBJ2-2|TRBV9|17
CASSVKLSGAGTGELFF
TGTGCCAGCAGCGTAAAGTTATCGGGAGCGGGGACCGGGGAGCTGTTTTTT